This T cell receptor (beta chain) was recovered during a study of blood T cell repertoires in COVID-19. Study overall: Sources were T cells, B-cell-depleted T cells, or PBMCs; the material itself was cDNA or gDNA.

Residents of 24 US areas, aged roughly 18 to 95 years, made up the participants. TCRdb's copy holds only in-frame clones and misses some; the assay was immunoSEQ multiplex PCR. The table shows 210,000 or so clones, with around 82% occurring only once. The sample taken for sequencing was PBMCs or T cells enriched from blood (not recorded which). This receptor was obtained from a man aged 30 to 39 with acute COVID-19.

The CDR3 DNA reads TGTGCCAGCAGCTTGGCCCCAGGGGAGACCCAGTACTTC. Its protein product is CASSLAPGETQYF. The chain recombines TRBV5-5 with TRBJ2-5; weak D call: TRBD1 (5 bases). Between the trimmed V and J ends, which lost 0 bases and 5 bases, there was a span of 8 bases. Per germline, CDR1 SGHKS and CDR2 YYEKEE (reference sequence). The CDR3 contains 13 residues. Filled out from reference TRBV5-5 and TRBJ2-5, the complete variable domain reads DAGVTQSPTHLIKTRGQQVTLRCSPISGHKSVSWYQQVLGQGPQFIFQYYEKEERGRGNFPDRFSARQFPNYSSELNVNALLLGDSALYLCASSLAPGETQYFGPGTRLLVL.